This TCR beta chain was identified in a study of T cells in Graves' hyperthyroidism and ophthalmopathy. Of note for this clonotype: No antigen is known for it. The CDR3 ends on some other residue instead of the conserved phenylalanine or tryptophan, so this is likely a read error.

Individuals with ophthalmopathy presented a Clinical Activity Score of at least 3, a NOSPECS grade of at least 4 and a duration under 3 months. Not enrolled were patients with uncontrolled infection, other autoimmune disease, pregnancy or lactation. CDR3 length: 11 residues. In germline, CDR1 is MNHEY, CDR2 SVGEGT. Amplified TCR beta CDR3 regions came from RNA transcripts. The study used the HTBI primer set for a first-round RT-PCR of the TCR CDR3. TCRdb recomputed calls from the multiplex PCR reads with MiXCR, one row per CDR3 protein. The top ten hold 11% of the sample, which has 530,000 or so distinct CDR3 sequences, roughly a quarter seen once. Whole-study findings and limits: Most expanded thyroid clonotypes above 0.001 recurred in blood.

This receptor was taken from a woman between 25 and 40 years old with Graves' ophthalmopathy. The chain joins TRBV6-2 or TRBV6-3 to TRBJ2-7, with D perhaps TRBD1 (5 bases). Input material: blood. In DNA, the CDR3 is TGTGCTAGCAGAACAGGTTCCGAGCAGTACTAC. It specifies CASRTGSEQYY.